The subject of this entry is one T cell receptor beta chain. The deep-level immunoSEQ assay was used. TCRdb keeps only in-frame clones here, not all; method: immunoSEQ multiplex PCR. This sample has about 2 million clones, with 85% to 95% found just once. This specimen comes from a study of shared clonotypes between healthy human individuals. The CDR3 consists of 14 residues. The V end lost 6 bases, the J end lost 0 bases, and 10 bases lay between the germline ends. Germline V lookup: CDR1 MNHEY, CDR2 SMNVEV (reference sequence). Those who donated were healthy HIV-negative adults, with no recent acute infections or vaccinations reported. Adult Caucasians living in Nashville, Tennessee made up all of the donors. A CD45RA-negative memory subset and a CD45RA+ naive subset were separated from the CD4+ cells.

The receptor was derived from a young man in good health. The gene calls are TRBV27 and TRBJ2-3, with D hard to call. Sequencing input: naive CD4+ T cells sorted from blood. Described subset: CD45RA+ positively selected. The CDR3 here is CASSLKPSTDTQYF. The CDR3 DNA reads as TGTGCCAGCAGCCTTAAACCGAGCACAGATACGCAGTATTTT.